This paragraph covers one T cell receptor (beta chain) sequence. Antigen unknown. With V trimmed by 5 bases and J by 0 bases, 4 bases remained unmatched. In germline, CDR1 is DFQATT, CDR2 SNEGSKA (reference sequence). This CDR3 region has 13 residues. The sample originates from a study of T cells in Graves' hyperthyroidism and ophthalmopathy. Study-level information: Peripheral blood collection took place at initial diagnosis, before any treatment. Regarding the study as a whole: Model-based prediction identified ophthalmopathy a median around 6.7 months prior to its onset. Researchers found most expanded thyroid clonotypes above 0.001 in blood as well.

Amplification of TCR beta CDR3 regions was performed using RNA transcripts as template. A first-round RT-PCR of the TCR CDR3 used the HTBI primer set. TCRdb processed the multiplex PCR reads anew with MiXCR; each CDR3 protein has one entry. The sample lists about 350,000 distinct CDR3 sequences; approximately 19% were seen once. Fresh peripheral blood, about 9.9 ml, yielded the PBMCs. The sequence was collected from a woman under 30 with Graves' hyperthyroidism. Sequences were obtained from blood. The chain links TRBV20-1 to TRBJ2-7; 7 nucleotides align to TRBD2. In DNA form, the CDR3 reads TGCAGTGCTGCCCGGGGGGACTCCTACGAGCAGTACTTC. It translates to CSAARGDSYEQYF.